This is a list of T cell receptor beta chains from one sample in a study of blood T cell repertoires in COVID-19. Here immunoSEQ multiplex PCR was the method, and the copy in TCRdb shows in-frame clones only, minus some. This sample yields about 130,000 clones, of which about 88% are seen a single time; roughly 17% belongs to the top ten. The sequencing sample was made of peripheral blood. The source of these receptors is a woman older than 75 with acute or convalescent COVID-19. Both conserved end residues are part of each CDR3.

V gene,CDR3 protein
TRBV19,CASSRTGSSYEQYF
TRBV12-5,CASGFQQGQPQHF
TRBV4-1,CASSPDPQGEEQYF
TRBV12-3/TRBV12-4,CASTEVAGKLFF
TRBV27,CASRDLAHPTDTQYF
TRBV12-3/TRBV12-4,CASSFRREYGYTF
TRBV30,CAWRQGANSPLHF
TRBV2,CASSGPPGQGSYEQYF
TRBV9,CASSVGRDNSPLHF
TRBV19,CASTLGGARNEQFF
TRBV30,CAWSSQGYEQYF
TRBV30,CAWDRGTNEKLFF
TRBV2,CASDGTGLYEQYF
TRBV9,CASSPGGRNTEAFF
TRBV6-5,CASSWTSGDTDTQYF
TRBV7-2,CASSPGGTGANVLTF
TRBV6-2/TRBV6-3,CASSSTTTDRKNQPQHF
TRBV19,CASSPGTVNTEAFF
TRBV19,CASTGRRQETQYF
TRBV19,CASSIGTSGSTDTQYF
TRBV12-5,CASGLVLVGNEQFF
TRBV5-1,CASSMNSGLQETQYF
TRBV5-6,CASSPDGEGSEAFF
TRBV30,CAWNANANSPLHF
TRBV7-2,CASSLVGGTGGYNEQFF
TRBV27,CASTPTGELFF
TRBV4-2,CASSPRGSGGAGGTQYF
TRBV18,CASSPPSGWSPLHF
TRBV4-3,CASSQGVGTREQYF
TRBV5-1,CASSLGPVVTLDEQYF
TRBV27,CASSPGQGYEQYF
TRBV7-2,CASSSGTLQPQHF
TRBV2,CASSENHGVYGYTF
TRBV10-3,CATRGLANTGELFF
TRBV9,CASSILAGSLEQFF
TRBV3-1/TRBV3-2,CASRGRYGYTF
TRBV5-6,CASSSQGATDTQYF
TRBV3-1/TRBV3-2,CASSQGTTSTDTQYF
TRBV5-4,CASSFGYGDTDTQYF
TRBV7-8,CASRPRDSTYEQYF